A selection of T cell receptor beta chains follows, all from one sample in a study of shared clonotypes between healthy human individuals. Sequencing was performed with immunoSEQ multiplex PCR; in TCRdb, only in-frame clones are kept and a portion is missing. The repertoire has some 2,500,000 clones, roughly 90% of them found once; the top ten carry approximately 0.41%. Sample: naive CD4+ T cells from PBMCs. These receptors all stem from a man between 18 and 29 years old in good health. Some clones in this sample may be carry-over from other donors' samples. The CDR3 runs from the conserved cysteine through the conserved F or W. A D gene is named only where the DNA matches it firmly. For some rows the clone size is stated as once, few or many, or as a class when expanded; others skip it.

TRBD2 | once | TRBJ2-5 | TRBV6-1 | TGTGCCAGCAGTGAAGCGCTGGCTAGCGGCTACCAAGAGACCCAGTACTTC | CASSEALASGYQETQYF
. | once | TRBJ1-3 | TRBV28 | TGTGCCAGCTGCAACTCTGGAAACACCATATATTTT | CASCNSGNTIYF
. | . | TRBJ2-3 | TRBV7-2 | TGTGCCAGCAGTCCGAGGGGAGACCCGCGGGATACGCAGTATTTT | CASSPRGDPRDTQYF
. | . | TRBJ2-7 | TRBV28 | TGTGCCAGCAGTTTGACTGTAAGCTCCTACGAGCAGTACTTC | CASSLTVSSYEQYF
. | . | TRBJ2-5 | TRBV2 | TGTGCCAGCAGTGGACTAGTACCGGAGACCCAGTACTTC | CASSGLVPETQYF
. | . | TRBJ2-5 | TRBV2 | TGTGCCAGCAGTGCCCGGGGCTGGGAGGAAGAGACCCAGTACTTC | CASSARGWEEETQYF
. | . | TRBJ1-1 | TRBV27 | TGTGCCAGCAGCCTGGGGCAGAGGAACACTGAAGCTTTCTTT | CASSLGQRNTEAFF
TRBD2 | . | TRBJ2-7 | TRBV4-2 | TGTGCCAGCAGCGTAAGACTAGCGGGAGTGGACGAGCAGTACTTC | CASSVRLAGVDEQYF
. | . | TRBJ2-5 | TRBV28 | TGTGCCAGCAGTTTTGGGTTACCACTAGGGGAGACCCAGTACTTC | CASSFGLPLGETQYF
TRBD1 | . | TRBJ2-5 | TRBV5-4 | TGTGCCAGCAGCCGGACAGGGGACCAAGAGACCCAGTACTTC | CASSRTGDQETQYF
. | . | TRBJ2-7 | TRBV10-3 | TGTGCCATCAGTGAGATGTTGGGATCACTTTACGAGCAGTACTTC | CAISEMLGSLYEQYF
. | once | TRBJ2-1 | TRBV11-3 | TGTGCCAGCAGCCCAGGAAATGAGCAGTTCTTC | CASSPGNEQFF
. | . | TRBJ2-1 | TRBV6-1 | TGTGCCAGCAGTGAAGGTACTCTCTCCAATGAGCAGTTCTTC | CASSEGTLSNEQFF
. | once | TRBJ2-1 | TRBV4-2 | TGTGCCAGCAGCCAGGGGGGCGGGATCTTCTCCTACAATGAGCAGTTCTTC | CASSQGGGIFSYNEQFF
TRBD2 | . | TRBJ2-5 | TRBV28 | TGTGCCAGCAGTTTGTCCACTAGCGGGAGAGTTACCCAGTACTTC | CASSLSTSGRVTQYF
. | . | TRBJ2-3 | TRBV6-6 | TGTGCCAGCAGGTCAACTCCGGCCACAGATACGCAGTATTTT | CASRSTPATDTQYF
TRBD1 | . | TRBJ2-1 | TRBV7-8 | TGTGCCAGCAGCCTCGGACAGGGCCTCTACAATGAGCAGTTCTTC | CASSLGQGLYNEQFF
TRBD2 | . | TRBJ2-5 | TRBV28 | TGTGCCAGCAGTTCTGCGGGAGCGGACCAAGAGACCCAGTACTTC | CASSSAGADQETQYF
. | . | TRBJ1-1 | TRBV15 | TGTGCCACCAGCAGGGAACGGGGGACTGAAGCTTTCTTT | CATSRERGTEAFF
. | . | TRBJ1-2 | TRBV18 | TGTGCCAGCTCACCCGCATCTGCGAACTATGGCTACACCTTC | CASSPASANYGYTF
TRBD2 | . | TRBJ2-1 | TRBV4-2 | TGTGCCAGCAGCCTCGGTGAGGGCGGGAGCAGCAATGAGCAGTTCTTC | CASSLGEGGSSNEQFF
. | . | TRBJ2-3 | TRBV9 | TGTGCCAGCAGCGTAACTGGCACAGATACGCAGTATTTT | CASSVTGTDTQYF
. | . | TRBJ1-5 | TRBV18 | TGTGCCAGCTCACCTACCGGACAACAGATTTATAGCAATCAGCCCCAGCATTTT | CASSPTGQQIYSNQPQHF
TRBD1 | . | TRBJ2-5 | TRBV28 | TGTGCCAGCAGTTCCCCTACAGGGGGCAGGGAGACCCAGTACTTC | CASSSPTGGRETQYF
. | few | TRBJ1-1 | TRBV9 | TGTGCCAGCAGCGTAGTGGGGGAGAACACTGAAGCTTTCTTT | CASSVVGENTEAFF
TRBD1 | . | TRBJ1-1 | TRBV14 | TGTGCCAGCAGCAGCCGCCGGGACAGGGTAGGAATCGCGGACACTGAAGCTTTCTTT | CASSSRRDRVGIADTEAFF
TRBD2 | . | TRBJ2-2 | TRBV5-6 | TGTGCCAGCAGCTTGCTGGGACTAGCGGGAGGGATCGGGGAGCTGTTTTTT | CASSLLGLAGGIGELFF
TRBD1 | . | TRBJ2-7 | TRBV7-2 | TGTGCCAGCAGCCGGACCGGGACAGCTTCCTACGAGCAGTACTTC | CASSRTGTASYEQYF
TRBD1 | . | TRBJ2-6 | TRBV5-4 | TGTGCCAGCAGCCCGGGGGACAGGGTTTCTGGGGCCAACGTCCTGACTTTC | CASSPGDRVSGANVLTF
. | once | TRBJ2-7 | TRBV30 | TGTGCCTGGGGCCGGGGCTACGAGCAGTACTTC | CAWGRGYEQYF
. | . | TRBJ1-5 | TRBV4-2 | TGTGCCAGCAGCCAAGATCCCCCCAGGCCCAATCAGCCCCAGCATTTT | CASSQDPPRPNQPQHF
. | . | TRBJ1-2 | TRBV5-1 | TGCGCCAGCAGCTTGCGGGCGGGACCCTACGGCTACACCTTC | CASSLRAGPYGYTF
. | . | TRBJ2-2 | TRBV7-9 | TGTGCCAGCAGCTTAGGGCTGAACACCGGGGAGCTGTTTTTT | CASSLGLNTGELFF
. | few | TRBJ1-4 | TRBV19 | TGTGCCATAGGGACGGACACGGGGAAACTGTTTTTT | CAIGTDTGKLFF
. | few | TRBJ1-2 | TRBV18 | TGTGCCAGCTCACCACAGGGGGACGATGGCTACACCTTC | CASSPQGDDGYTF
TRBD1 | . | TRBJ1-1 | TRBV7-2 | TGTGCCAGCAGCATCGACAGGGTTTACGTCTCTGAAGCTTTCTTT | CASSIDRVYVSEAFF
. | . | TRBJ2-1 | TRBV7-9 | TGTGCCAGCAGCGGTTTCTTACTGAGCTCCTACAATGAGCAGTTCTTC | CASSGFLLSSYNEQFF
. | . | TRBJ2-4 | TRBV28 | TGTGCCAGCAGTACAGATTTAAACATTCAGTACTTC | CASSTDLNIQYF
. | . | TRBJ1-2 | TRBV7-2 | TGTGCCAGCAGCTTAGATCTTCACGCAGGGGATAACTATGGCTACACCTTC | CASSLDLHAGDNYGYTF
. | . | TRBJ1-5 | TRBV6-6 | TGTGCCAGCAGTTACAGACAGCGGGGACAGCCCCAGCATTTT | CASSYRQRGQPQHF
TRBD1 | . | TRBJ1-1 | TRBV9 | TGTGCCAGCAGCGCGACGGACAGGGTAGCTGAAGCTTTCTTT | CASSATDRVAEAFF
TRBD2 | . | TRBJ2-3 | TRBV4-1 | TGCGCCAGCAGCCAAGACGCTAGCGGGTACACAGATACGCAGTATTTT | CASSQDASGYTDTQYF